Following are 16 T cell receptor beta chains from one sample sequenced in a study of blood T cell repertoires in COVID-19. Some clones are missing from TCRdb's copy, which holds only in-frame ones; the method was immunoSEQ multiplex PCR. Among about 160,000 clones listed, around 83% were seen once. The sample was peripheral blood. These receptors all come from a woman between 45 and 65 years old with COVID-19, enrolled during active disease.

The rearrangement uses TRBV4-1 and TRBJ2-7; the match to TRBD1 covers 9 bases. V lost 6 bases, J lost 7 bases, and 10 bases stayed unmatched. The length of the CDR3 is 14 residues. Germline CDR1 reads MGHRA; CDR2 reads YSYEKL. CDR3 sequence: CASSTLGQGREQYF. In nucleotides, the CDR3 is TGCGCCAGCAGTACCTTGGGACAGGGAAGGGAGCAGTACTTC.

The chain uses TRBV19 and TRBJ2-5; 7 bases are shared with TRBD1. This CDR3 contains 17 residues. The V gene's germline CDR1 is LNHDA and CDR2 SQIVND (reference sequence). V lost 6 bases and J lost 5; bases outside the gene matches: 18. CDR3 amino acids: CASSHRTGLNTWETQYF. CDR3 DNA sequence: TGTGCCAGTAGCCATAGGACAGGCCTGAATACATGGGAGACCCAGTACTTC.

CDR3 amino acids: CASSSQKGAKGTGYTF. CDR3 nucleotides: TGTGCCAGTAGTTCCCAGAAGGGGGCCAAGGGTACTGGCTACACCTTC. The chain links TRBV19 to TRBJ1-2; the match to TRBD1 covers 7 bases. Germline V gives CDR1 LNHDA, CDR2 SQIVND (reference sequence). The CDR3 sequence is 16 residues long. The V segment lost 5 bases and the J segment 7 bases; nucleotides outside the gene matches: 16. Drawing the rest from reference TRBV19 and TRBJ1-2, the complete variable domain is DGGITQSPKYLFRKEGQNVTLSCEQNLNHDAMYWYRQDPGQGLRLIYYSQIVNDFQKGDIAEGYSVSREKKESFPLTVTSAQKNPTAFYLCASSSQKGAKGTGYTFGSGTRLTVV.

J is TRBJ1-2 and V is TRBV6-6, with 11 bases fitting TRBD1. Trimming took 6 bases from V and 3 from J; bases not matched to a gene: 6. The CDR3 is made up of 15 amino acids. Germline CDR1 MNHNY, CDR2 SVGAGI (reference sequence). In nucleotides, the CDR3 is TGTGCCAGCAGCTGGACAGGGGGCGCGGACTATGGCTACACCTTC. Protein sequence: CASSWTGGADYGYTF.

This chain connects TRBV9 to TRBJ2-5, with a possible D match to TRBD1 (6 bases). Germline V gene lookup returns CDR1 SGDLS and CDR2 YYNGEE. The CDR3 spans 15 residues. Trimming shortened V by 8 bases and J by 5 bases, and 22 bases separated the two germline ends. CDR3 nucleotide sequence: TGTGCCAGTAATGGCGCACAGGGAGTCGGTGAGACCCAGTACTTC. Amino acid sequence: CASNGAQGVGETQYF. Full variable domain (rest looked up from reference TRBV9 and TRBJ2-5): DSGVTQTPKHLITATGQRVTLRCSPRSGDLSVYWYQQSLDQGLQFLIQYYNGEERAKGNILERFSAQQFPDLHSELNLSSLELGDSALYFCASNGAQGVGETQYFGPGTRLLVL.

The V gene is TRBV6-2 or TRBV6-3, the J gene TRBJ2-1; 7 bases agree with TRBD1. V lost 6 bases to trimming and J lost 0 bases; unmatched junction nucleotides: 11. Germline V gene sequence: CDR1 MNHEY, CDR2 SVGEGT. The CDR3 is made up of 17 amino acids. CDR3 nucleotide sequence: TGTGCCAGCAGCATGGGACAGCTCCTAAGCTCCTACAATGAGCAGTTCTTC. Encoded protein: CASSMGQLLSSYNEQFF.

This clone was seen only once. The chain joins TRBV19 to TRBJ1-6; 7 bases agree with TRBD1. Germline V lookup: CDR1 LNHDA, CDR2 SQIVND (reference sequence). Unmatched junction bases numbered 5, after V lost 3 bases and J lost 0 bases. The CDR3 totals 17 residues. The CDR3 loop reads CASSIGTVSSYNSPLHF. As DNA, the CDR3 is TGTGCCAGTAGTATCGGGACAGTGAGCTCCTATAATTCACCCCTCCACTTT.

J is TRBJ2-3 and V is TRBV30; D perhaps matches TRBD2 (6 bases). CDR1 is GTSNPN, CDR2 SVGIG, per germline (reference sequence). Trimming removed 3 bases at V and 6 bases at J, with 10 bases between. The CDR3 sequence is 12 residues long. This CDR3 is CAWSRDFDTQYF. CDR3 coding DNA: TGTGCCTGGAGCAGGGACTTCGATACGCAGTATTTT.

The chain carries TRBV19 and TRBJ2-7; 8 nucleotides match TRBD1. CDR1 and CDR2 (germline): LNHDA, SQIVND (reference sequence). Unmatched junction bases numbered 4, after V lost 4 bases and J lost 2 bases. CDR3 length: 14 amino acids. The CDR3 DNA reads TGTGCCAGTAGTAAGGACAGGGCCGCCTACGAGCAGTACTTC. This encodes CASSKDRAAYEQYF.

This clone was recorded once. The CDR3 here is CAISESLFKRDSTYEQYF. DNA for the CDR3: TGTGCCATCAGTGAGTCTCTATTTAAGAGGGACAGTACCTACGAGCAGTACTTC. J is TRBJ2-7 and V is TRBV10-3; TRBD1 matches 7 bases. This CDR3 contains 18 residues. The V gene's germline CDR1 is ENHRY and CDR2 SYGVKD. Losses at the gene ends were 0 bases for V and 2 bases for J; bases not matched to a gene: 13.

A few counts support this clone. V is TRBV9 and J is TRBJ2-5; D perhaps matches TRBD1 (6 bases). V was trimmed by 0 bases and J by 5 bases, leaving 11 bases between them. The CDR3 totals 14 residues. Per germline, CDR1 SGDLS and CDR2 YYNGEE. CDR3 region: CASSVGQDLETQYF. In nucleotides, the CDR3 is TGTGCCAGCAGCGTAGGACAGGACCTTGAGACCCAGTACTTC.

The rearrangement joins TRBV9 to TRBJ2-3; 7 nucleotides align to TRBD2. The CDR3 loop spans 15 amino acids. Unmatched junction bases numbered 4, after V lost 0 bases and J lost 3 bases. Germline V gene sequence: CDR1 SGDLS, CDR2 YYNGEE. The DNA of the CDR3 is TGTGCCAGCAGCGTAGGGCTAGCGGATACAGATACGCAGTATTTT. Amino acid sequence: CASSVGLADTDTQYF.

This clone was detected only once. The rearrangement links TRBV11-2 to TRBJ1-5, with TRBD1 identical over 8 bases. This CDR3 region has 17 residues. Germline CDR1 and CDR2: SGHAT and FQNNGV. The J segment lost 0 bases and the V segment lost 1 base, leaving 5 bases of the junction unmatched. The chain's CDR3 is CASSLGGTGSSNQPQHF. The CDR3 bases are TGTGCCAGCAGCTTAGGTGGGACAGGTTCTAGCAATCAGCCCCAGCATTTT.

This clone was recorded at least ten times. The chain is built from TRBV5-6 and TRBJ2-7; TRBD1 matches 9 bases. V gave up 5 bases and J gave up 2 bases; unmatched junction bases: 8. Germline values: CDR1 SGHDT, CDR2 YYEEEE. The CDR3 consists of 15 residues. CDR3 residues: CASSSLGTGTYEQYF. As DNA, the CDR3 is TGTGCCAGCAGTTCGCTGGGGACAGGGACCTACGAGCAGTACTTC. Supplemented by reference TRBV5-6 and TRBJ2-7, the full variable domain reads DAGVTQSPTHLIKTRGQQVTLRCSPKSGHDTVSWYQQALGQGPQFIFQYYEEEERQRGNFPDRFSGHQFPNYSSELNVNALLLGDSALYLCASSSLGTGTYEQYFGPGTRLTVT.

The chain carries TRBV11-2 and TRBJ2-7; TRBD1 matches at 10 bases. The germline gives CDR1 SGHAT, CDR2 FQNNGV. J lost 6 bases, V lost 3 bases, and 5 bases had no gene match. The CDR3 totals 14 residues. Here the CDR3 DNA reads TGTGCCAGCAGCTTGGGGACAGGGGTTGGCGAGCAGTACTTC. Translation gives CASSLGTGVGEQYF.

This rearrangement joins TRBV7-8 to TRBJ2-3; TRBD1 matches 10 bases. The CDR3 contains 16 residues. Looked up from germline, CDR1 is SGHVS and CDR2 is FQNEAQ. V shed 1 base, J shed 6 bases, and the junction held 7 bases outside the gene matches. DNA of the CDR3: TGTGCCAGCAGCTTAGACCCCGGGACAGGGGTTGATACGCAGTATTTT. Protein: CASSLDPGTGVDTQYF.